This is a list of T cell receptor beta chains from one sample in a study of T cells in Graves' hyperthyroidism and ophthalmopathy. Each CDR3 protein is one row after TCRdb ran MiXCR on the multiplex PCR reads. The repertoire consists of a few hundred thousand distinct CDR3 sequences, with 14% to 15% occurring once and the leading ten covering about 33%. Sequencing was performed on blood. The receptor source for this set is a young woman with Graves' hyperthyroidism. CDR3s include the opening cysteine and the closing phenylalanine or tryptophan. D genes are given only for firm matches. Where a row states a size, it is once, few, many or the class of an expanded clone; other rows omit it.

D: TRBD2
J: TRBJ2-5
size: few
V: TRBV6-5
CDR3: CASSYPTSGGLQETQYF
DNA: TGTGCCAGCAGTTACCCTACTAGCGGAGGGCTCCAAGAGACCCAGTACTTC

D: .
J: TRBJ1-4
size: few
V: TRBV28
CDR3: CASNRAGATNEKLFF
DNA: TGTGCCAGCAATCGAGCAGGGGCAACTAATGAAAAACTGTTTTTT

D: .
J: TRBJ2-2
size: .
V: TRBV12-3/TRBV12-4
CDR3: CASSGHQNTGELFF
DNA: TGTGCCAGCAGCGGACACCAGAACACCGGGGAGCTGTTTTTT

D: TRBD2
J: TRBJ2-7
size: .
V: TRBV10-3
CDR3: CAISELPSGKYEQYF
DNA: TGTGCCATCAGTGAACTTCCTAGCGGGAAATACGAGCAGTACTTC

D: TRBD1
J: TRBJ2-7
size: few
V: TRBV28
CDR3: CASSLGDRVWREQYF
DNA: TGTGCCAGCAGTTTGGGGGACAGGGTATGGCGCGAGCAGTACTTC

D: TRBD2
J: TRBJ2-7
size: many
V: TRBV28
CDR3: CASSFGGGLEQYF
DNA: TGTGCCAGCAGTTTTGGCGGGGGGCTCGAGCAGTACTTC

D: .
J: TRBJ1-2
size: many
V: TRBV7-9
CDR3: CASSYSAGYGYTF
DNA: TGTGCCAGCAGCTACAGTGCGGGGTATGGCTACACCTTC

D: TRBD2
J: TRBJ2-1
size: .
V: TRBV27
CDR3: CASSLGAGAGEQFF
DNA: TGTGCCAGCAGTTTAGGAGCGGGAGCCGGTGAGCAGTTCTTC

D: TRBD2
J: TRBJ2-3
size: many
V: TRBV7-6
CDR3: CASSTGLAGVDTQYF
DNA: TGTGCCAGCAGCACAGGACTAGCGGGAGTGGATACGCAGTATTTT

D: .
J: TRBJ2-3
size: few
V: TRBV28
CDR3: CASSLLPAEITDTQYF
DNA: TGTGCCAGCAGTTTACTTCCAGCGGAGATCACAGATACGCAGTATTTT

D: TRBD2
J: TRBJ2-4
size: .
V: TRBV7-9
CDR3: CASSLNAGVALKNIQYF
DNA: TGTGCCAGCAGCTTAAATGCGGGAGTGGCTCTCAAAAACATTCAGTACTTC

D: .
J: TRBJ2-2
size: .
V: TRBV28
CDR3: CASSPQTSTGELFF
DNA: TGTGCCAGCAGTCCTCAGACTAGCACCGGGGAGCTGTTTTTT

D: .
J: TRBJ1-5
size: many
V: TRBV19
CDR3: CASSAGTLGSNQPQHF
DNA: TGTGCCAGTAGTGCCGGGACGTTAGGGAGCAATCAGCCCCAGCATTTT

D: TRBD2
J: TRBJ2-7
size: many
V: TRBV29-1
CDR3: CSGVTSGTYEQYF
DNA: TGCAGCGGGGTGACTAGCGGGACATACGAGCAGTACTTC

D: .
J: TRBJ1-5
size: many
V: TRBV11-2
CDR3: CASSRGGVRNQPQHF
DNA: TGTGCCAGCAGCCGCGGGGGAGTGCGCAATCAGCCCCAGCATTTT

D: TRBD2
J: TRBJ2-1
size: many
V: TRBV3-1
CDR3: CASSLGTSGPADNEQFF
DNA: TGTGCCAGCAGCCTAGGGACTAGCGGGCCGGCTGACAATGAGCAGTTCTTC

D: .
J: TRBJ2-7
size: many
V: TRBV27
CDR3: CASSSPIASRYEQYF
DNA: TGTGCCAGCAGTTCCCCCATAGCTTCTAGGTACGAGCAGTACTTC

D: TRBD2
J: TRBJ2-2
size: .
V: TRBV7-9
CDR3: CASSSGGTKNPTGELFF
DNA: TGTGCCAGCAGTTCCGGAGGGACTAAAAACCCCACCGGGGAGCTGTTTTTT

D: .
J: TRBJ2-1
size: .
V: TRBV6-2/TRBV6-3
CDR3: CASSYFSGSCNEQFF
DNA: TGTGCCAGCAGTTACTTTAGCGGTAGTTGCAATGAGCAGTTCTTC

D: TRBD2
J: TRBJ2-3
size: few
V: TRBV20-1
CDR3: CSASGEWIAGGPPDTQYF
DNA: TGCAGTGCTAGTGGAGAATGGATCGCGGGAGGGCCCCCAGATACGCAGTATTTT

D: .
J: TRBJ2-1
size: many
V: TRBV7-3
CDR3: CASSLVPGVGTNEQFF
DNA: TGTGCCAGCAGCTTGGTCCCCGGAGTAGGGACCAATGAGCAGTTCTTC

D: .
J: TRBJ2-2
size: many
V: TRBV10-1
CDR3: CASSEHAGELFF
DNA: TGCGCCAGCAGTGAGCATGCCGGGGAGCTGTTTTTT

D: TRBD1
J: TRBJ1-4
size: few
V: TRBV5-1
CDR3: CASSSGDRGLREKLFF
DNA: TGCGCCAGCAGCTCGGGGGACAGGGGGTTACGAGAAAAACTGTTTTTT

D: TRBD2
J: TRBJ2-1
size: .
V: TRBV7-3
CDR3: CASSLKGRLAGDNEQFF
DNA: TGTGCCAGCAGCTTAAAGGGGCGACTAGCGGGAGACAATGAGCAGTTCTTC

D: .
J: TRBJ2-4
size: few
V: TRBV3-1
CDR3: CASSQGGLSKNIQYF
DNA: TGTGCCAGCAGCCAAGGAGGACTATCGAAAAACATTCAGTACTTC

D: TRBD2
J: TRBJ2-3
size: many
V: TRBV28
CDR3: CASSWTSGRKDTQYF
DNA: TGTGCCAGCAGTTGGACTAGCGGGAGGAAAGATACGCAGTATTTT

D: TRBD2
J: TRBJ2-2
size: .
V: TRBV7-3
CDR3: CASSPGTRETGELFF
DNA: TGTGCCAGCAGCCCCGGGACTAGAGAGACCGGGGAGCTGTTTTTT

D: TRBD1
J: TRBJ1-1
size: many
V: TRBV6-1
CDR3: CASRIQGGNTEAFF
DNA: TGTGCCAGCAGGATACAGGGGGGGAACACTGAAGCTTTCTTT

D: TRBD1
J: TRBJ1-1
size: few
V: TRBV5-6
CDR3: CASSLDGPGQVNTEAFF
DNA: TGTGCCAGCAGCCTTGATGGACCCGGACAGGTGAACACTGAAGCTTTCTTT

D: .
J: TRBJ1-6
size: many
V: TRBV20-1
CDR3: CSAPTAGSPLHF
DNA: TGCAGTGCCCCCACCGCGGGTTCACCCCTCCACTTT

D: .
J: TRBJ2-3
size: many
V: TRBV20-1
CDR3: CSAKQDNRADTQYF
DNA: TGCAGTGCTAAACAGGATAACAGGGCAGATACGCAGTATTTT

D: .
J: TRBJ1-2
size: few
V: TRBV6-1
CDR3: CASSEGINYGYTF
DNA: TGTGCCAGCAGTGAAGGGATTAACTATGGCTACACCTTC

D: .
J: TRBJ2-1
size: .
V: TRBV7-2
CDR3: CASSPYGDGSFYNEQFF
DNA: TGTGCCAGCAGCCCCTATGGGGACGGGTCCTTTTACAATGAGCAGTTCTTC

D: TRBD1
J: TRBJ1-6
size: few
V: TRBV19
CDR3: CASSIRGTANSPLHF
DNA: TGTGCCAGTAGTATTCGGGGGACAGCTAATTCACCCCTCCACTTT

D: TRBD2
J: TRBJ2-1
size: .
V: TRBV20-1
CDR3: CSARPRTSASYNEQFF
DNA: TGCAGTGCTAGACCCCGGACTAGCGCCTCCTACAATGAGCAGTTCTTC

D: TRBD1
J: TRBJ1-6
size: .
V: TRBV27
CDR3: CASRYHRTGGDSPLHF
DNA: TGTGCCAGCAGATATCATCGGACAGGGGGGGATTCACCCCTCCACTTT

D: TRBD2
J: TRBJ2-5
size: few
V: TRBV6-9
CDR3: CASSYTAGLARETQYF
DNA: TGTGCCAGCAGTTACACGGCGGGACTAGCTCGCGAGACCCAGTACTTC

D: TRBD2
J: TRBJ2-3
size: many
V: TRBV20-1
CDR3: CSGSGIPLPDTQYF
DNA: TGCAGTGGCAGCGGGATTCCTCTCCCAGATACGCAGTATTTT

D: TRBD2
J: TRBJ2-5
size: few
V: TRBV20-1
CDR3: CSATGLAGGKETQYF
DNA: TGCAGTGCTACTGGACTAGCGGGAGGAAAAGAGACCCAGTACTTC

D: .
J: TRBJ1-3
size: few
V: TRBV30
CDR3: CAWGGVAGNTIYF
DNA: TGTGCCTGGGGGGGCGTCGCTGGAAACACCATATATTTT

D: TRBD2
J: TRBJ2-7
size: .
V: TRBV11-2
CDR3: CASSLLARREGGFEQYF
DNA: TGTGCCAGCAGCCTACTGGCCAGGCGGGAGGGTGGATTCGAGCAGTACTTC

D: .
J: TRBJ2-7
size: .
V: TRBV20-1
CDR3: CSAQLASWRLETYEQYF
DNA: TGCAGTGCTCAACTGGCTAGCTGGCGGCTAGAAACCTACGAGCAGTACTTC

D: .
J: TRBJ2-2
size: many
V: TRBV3-1
CDR3: CASSQGVSGSGELFF
DNA: TGTGCCAGCAGCCAAGGCGTGTCGGGTTCCGGGGAGCTGTTTTTT

D: TRBD1
J: TRBJ1-1
size: many
V: TRBV12-3/TRBV12-4
CDR3: CASSLTGAVGTEAFF
DNA: TGTGCCAGCAGCCTCACAGGGGCGGTGGGCACTGAAGCTTTCTTT

D: TRBD1
J: TRBJ2-7
size: few
V: TRBV9
CDR3: CASSIAGTESYEQYF
DNA: TGTGCCAGCAGCATCGCCGGGACAGAGTCCTACGAGCAGTACTTC

D: TRBD2
J: TRBJ2-7
size: many
V: TRBV7-9
CDR3: CASSPASGSFYEQYF
DNA: TGTGCCAGCAGCCCAGCTAGCGGAAGCTTCTACGAGCAGTACTTC

D: .
J: TRBJ2-3
size: .
V: TRBV7-2
CDR3: CASSFMRTDTQYF
DNA: TGTGCCAGCAGCTTCATGAGGACAGATACGCAGTATTTT

D: .
J: TRBJ2-7
size: many
V: TRBV11-2
CDR3: CASSLNGQTYEQYF
DNA: TGTGCCAGCAGCTTAAACGGACAGACCTACGAGCAGTACTTC

D: .
J: TRBJ2-3
size: many
V: TRBV29-1
CDR3: CSAIGNDRGVSTDTQYF
DNA: TGCAGCGCTATCGGGAATGACAGAGGGGTTAGCACAGATACGCAGTATTTT

D: TRBD1
J: TRBJ1-2
size: .
V: TRBV20-1
CDR3: CSARTYRGNYGYTF
DNA: TGCAGTGCGAGAACGTACAGGGGGAACTATGGCTACACCTTC

D: .
J: TRBJ2-7
size: .
V: TRBV18
CDR3: CASSPSGLRSSYEQYF
DNA: TGTGCCAGCTCACCATCGGGACTGCGAAGCTCCTACGAGCAGTACTTC

D: TRBD2
J: TRBJ2-1
size: many
V: TRBV29-1
CDR3: CSAVGGRRLSEQFF
DNA: TGCAGCGCTGTGGGCGGGAGGAGGCTATCTGAGCAGTTCTTC

D: TRBD1
J: TRBJ2-3
size: many
V: TRBV11-2
CDR3: CASSLDRGDTQYF
DNA: TGTGCCAGCAGCTTGGACAGGGGTGATACGCAGTATTTT

D: TRBD1
J: TRBJ1-6
size: few
V: TRBV7-3
CDR3: CASSFGTGNSPLHF
DNA: TGTGCCAGCAGCTTTGGGACAGGCAATTCACCCCTCCACTTT

D: .
J: TRBJ2-5
size: few
V: TRBV10-3
CDR3: CAISGRTEETQYF
DNA: TGTGCCATCAGTGGACGGACCGAAGAGACCCAGTACTTC